This TCR beta chain was sequenced during a study of blood T cells in healthy people across ages. Regarding the study as a whole: Both higher diversity and more naive CD4+ cells marked long-lived donors when set against aged donors.

The V and J ends lost 0 bases and 9 bases respectively, with 11 bases between them. CDR1 and CDR2 (germline): LNHNV, YYDKDF (reference sequence). This CDR3 spans 13 amino acids. This clonotype showed up just a few times. Its target is not known. Using a J-beta primer mix together with a sample-barcoded 5' primer, a second PCR was run for roughly 7 to 11 cycles. MiXCR was run by TCRdb on the 5' RACE reads, yielding one entry per CDR3 protein. The sample consists of about 560,000 distinct CDR3 sequences, roughly a quarter of them appearing once. These data also formed part of another study, on T cells of mothers and their children.

This chain uses TRBV15 with TRBJ1-1, with D unresolved. Sequencing was performed on blood. The clonotype was recovered from a boy aged 2-15 years in good health. In nucleotides, the CDR3 is TGTGCCACCAGCAGAGATTCTAAGGCCCAAGCTTTCTTT. Protein: CATSRDSKAQAFF.